The 3 T cell receptor beta chains reported below all come from one sample, sequenced in a study of T cells expressing NK-cell markers. Reanalyzing the 5' RACE reads, TCRdb keeps one entry per CDR3 protein, without DNA. Its table records about 550,000 distinct CDR3 sequences. Sequenced input: blood T cells: a sorted CD56 or NKG2C T cell subset, CD4+ or CD8+ T cells, or bulk PBMC T cells (not recorded which). All receptors come from a man between 18 and 29 years old in good health.

This rearrangement joins TRBV4-1 to TRBJ2-7; TCRdb calls TRBD2, which cannot be checked without DNA. The CDR3 contains 17 residues. Germline V gives CDR1 MGHRA, CDR2 YSYEKL. The CDR3 loop is CASSQVPLPAGGPGLYF.

The chain combines TRBV12-3 or TRBV12-4 with TRBJ2-1; the D call of TRBD1 rests on TCRdb alone, since no DNA is present to check it. CDR3 length equals 14 residues. Here the CDR3 reads CASSTGQFYNEQFF.

The chain has TRBV29-1 and TRBJ1-1. The CDR3 loop spans 12 amino acids. CDR1 and CDR2 (germline): SQVTM, ANQGSEA. CDR3 sequence reads: CSAKGWAIEAFF.